The entry below describes one TCR beta chain. The table came from immunoSEQ multiplex PCR; TCRdb's copy has only in-frame clones and leaves some out. Of hundreds of thousands of clones in the sample, roughly 90% were seen once. The entry originates in a study of blood T cell repertoires in COVID-19. Study at large: Spain, Italy and the United States supplied samples that represented acute and convalescent COVID-19.

CDR1 is KGHDR, CDR2 SFDVKD, per germline. The length of the CDR3 is 15 residues. The ends were cut back, 4 bases at V and 4 bases at J, with 16 bases in the middle. Participants, roughly 18 to 100 years old, spanned 25 or so US areas. Cohorts were determined from participant-reported clinical history. Donors of Cohort 3 who recovered were those that had two negative PCRs, clearance, or symptom resolution. The sample comprised PBMCs or T cells enriched from blood (not recorded which). The sequence was collected from a woman aged 40 to 50 who had recovered from COVID-19. The J gene is TRBJ2-7, the V gene TRBV24-1; TRBD2 is a possible D gene (6 bases). The CDR3 DNA is TGTGCCACCAGTGAGGCGGGATCCAGACCTTACGAGCAGTACTTC. It is translated as CATSEAGSRPYEQYF.